This entry is about one T cell receptor beta chain. One entry per CDR3 protein, without DNA, is what TCRdb gives after re-calling the 5' RACE reads. In total, the table holds 350,000 to 500,000 distinct CDR3 sequences. The data belong to a study of T cells expressing NK-cell markers. The CDR3 totals 13 residues. This chain connects TRBV12-3 or TRBV12-4 to TRBJ2-1; TCRdb designates TRBD1, a call that cannot be tested without DNA. This TCR was recovered from a woman aged 18 to 75 in good health. Material for sequencing was blood T cells: a sorted CD56 or NKG2C T cell subset, CD4+ or CD8+ T cells, or bulk PBMC T cells (not recorded which). The chain's CDR3 is CASRLGGGDEQFF.